This T cell receptor beta chain was observed in a study of blood T cell repertoires in COVID-19. Study-wide context: Samples of COVID-19 (acute and convalescent) were obtained from the United States, Italy and Spain.

This table comes from immunoSEQ multiplex PCR, and its TCRdb copy is limited to in-frame clones, with some not included. The sample records some 300,000 clones, just under 90% being singletons. CDR1 SGHRS and CDR2 YFSETQ come from the germline V gene. Trimming stripped 5 bases from V and 5 bases from J, with 16 bases between. This CDR3 is built from 14 residues. Cohort allocation depended upon clinical history that participants reported. V usage is TRBV5-1 and J usage is TRBJ2-5, with a possible D match to TRBD1 (5 bases). The receptor was isolated from a woman aged 25 to 39 who had recovered from COVID-19. Sequencing was done on a sample of PBMCs or T cells enriched from blood (not recorded which). The CDR3 loop reads CASSPGFLRETQYF. The CDR3 region has the DNA TGCGCCAGCAGTCCAGGGTTCTTGCGGGAGACCCAGTACTTC.